The T cell receptor (beta chain) described here comes from a study of T cell repertoires in cytomegalovirus infection. About the research overall: Both a matching HLA type and CMV infection were indicated by public TCR beta signatures.

TCRdb used MiXCR to reprocess the reads, holding one entry per CDR3 protein. Of 900,000 to 950,000 distinct CDR3 sequences detected, roughly 30% appear once; the ten largest clones hold more than 12%. Germline V gene data show CDR1 as LNHDA and CDR2 as SQIVND (reference sequence). The CDR3 sequence is 15 residues long. The V end lost 0 bases, the J end lost 8 bases, and 16 bases lay between the germline ends. This clonotype was found a few times. Antigen: not known. This sequence originates from a human donor in good health (CMV status not recorded). Some clones in this sample may be carry-over from other donors' samples. The chain links TRBV19 to TRBJ1-2; D gene unclear. Sequenced here: cultured CD8+ T cells from PBMCs, sampled from culture after CMV antigen stimulation. CDR3 in DNA: TGTGCCAGTAGTATAGATTGGAAAGGCTGGAGGGGCTACACCTTC. It encodes CASSIDWKGWRGYTF.